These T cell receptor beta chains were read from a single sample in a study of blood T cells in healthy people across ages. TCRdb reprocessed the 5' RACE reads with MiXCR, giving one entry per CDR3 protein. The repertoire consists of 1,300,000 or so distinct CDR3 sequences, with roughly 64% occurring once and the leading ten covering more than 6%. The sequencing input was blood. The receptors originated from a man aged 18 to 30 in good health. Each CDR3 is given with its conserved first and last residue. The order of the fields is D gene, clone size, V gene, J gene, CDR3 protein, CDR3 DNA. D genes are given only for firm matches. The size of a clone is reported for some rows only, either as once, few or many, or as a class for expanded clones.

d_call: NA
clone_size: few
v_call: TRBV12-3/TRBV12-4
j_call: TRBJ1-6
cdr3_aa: CASSLLGLKASPLHF
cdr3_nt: TGTGCCAGCAGCCTGCTTGGGTTAAAGGCGTCACCCCTCCACTTT

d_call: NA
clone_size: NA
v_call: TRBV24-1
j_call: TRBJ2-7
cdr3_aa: CATSEGDGCEQYF
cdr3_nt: TGTGCCACCAGTGAGGGGGACGGCTGCGAGCAGTACTTC

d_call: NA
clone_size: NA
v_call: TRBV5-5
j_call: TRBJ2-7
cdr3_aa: CASSLTIVEQYF
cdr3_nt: TGTGCCAGCAGCTTGACTATCGTCGAGCAGTACTTC

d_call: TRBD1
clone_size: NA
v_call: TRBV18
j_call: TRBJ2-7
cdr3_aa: CASSPTTGQGAYEQYF
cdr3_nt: TGTGCCAGCTCACCGACTACGGGACAGGGGGCTTACGAGCAGTACTTC

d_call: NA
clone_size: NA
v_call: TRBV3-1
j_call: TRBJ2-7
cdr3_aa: CASSLVPPRTAEQYF
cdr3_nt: TGTGCCAGCAGCCTAGTGCCCCCTCGAACAGCCGAGCAGTACTTC

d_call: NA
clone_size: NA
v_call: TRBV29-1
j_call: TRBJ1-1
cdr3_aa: CSVVPARTSEAFF
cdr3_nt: TGCAGCGTTGTTCCTGCCAGGACTTCTGAAGCTTTCTTT

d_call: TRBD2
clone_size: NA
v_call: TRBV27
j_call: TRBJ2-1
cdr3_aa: CASSMHHLAGVGRGEQFF
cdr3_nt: TGTGCCAGCAGTATGCACCATCTAGCGGGGGTGGGCCGGGGTGAGCAGTTCTTC

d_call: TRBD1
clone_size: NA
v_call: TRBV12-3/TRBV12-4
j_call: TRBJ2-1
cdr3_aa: CASKGTGYNEQFF
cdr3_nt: TGTGCCAGCAAGGGGACAGGGTACAATGAGCAGTTCTTC

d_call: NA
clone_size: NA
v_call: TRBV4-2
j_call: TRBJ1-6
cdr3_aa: CASSQDPYGNNSPLHF
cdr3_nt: TGTGCCAGCAGCCAAGATCCCTACGGAAATAATTCACCCCTCCACTTT

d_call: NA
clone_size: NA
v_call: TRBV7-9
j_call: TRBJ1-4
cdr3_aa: CASSLTLQGATNEKLFF
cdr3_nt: TGTGCCAGCAGCTTAACCCTCCAGGGAGCAACTAATGAAAAACTGTTTTTT

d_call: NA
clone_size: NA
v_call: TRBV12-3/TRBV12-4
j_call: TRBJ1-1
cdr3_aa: CASTPTGGENTEAFF
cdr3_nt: TGTGCCAGCACCCCGACGGGAGGGGAGAACACTGAAGCTTTCTTT

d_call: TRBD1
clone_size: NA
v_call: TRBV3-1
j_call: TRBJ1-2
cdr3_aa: CASSQTGAPYYGYTF
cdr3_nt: TGTGCCAGCAGCCAGACAGGGGCCCCTTACTATGGCTACACCTTC

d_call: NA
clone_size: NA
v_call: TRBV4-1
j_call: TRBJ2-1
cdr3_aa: CASSQISGNNEQFF
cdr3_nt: TGCGCCAGCAGCCAGATTTCCGGGAACAATGAGCAGTTCTTC

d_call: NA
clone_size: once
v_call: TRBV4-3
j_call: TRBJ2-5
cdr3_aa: CASSHPASGQETQYF
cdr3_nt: TGCGCCAGCAGCCACCCCGCAAGCGGACAAGAGACCCAGTACTTC

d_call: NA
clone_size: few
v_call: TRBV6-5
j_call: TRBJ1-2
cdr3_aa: CASSPNRYGYTF
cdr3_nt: TGTGCCAGCAGCCCAAATCGGTATGGCTACACCTTC

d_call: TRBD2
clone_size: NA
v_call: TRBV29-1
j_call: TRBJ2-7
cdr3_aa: CSVYSGTSGFEQYF
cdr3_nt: TGCAGCGTTTACTCCGGGACTAGCGGCTTCGAGCAGTACTTC